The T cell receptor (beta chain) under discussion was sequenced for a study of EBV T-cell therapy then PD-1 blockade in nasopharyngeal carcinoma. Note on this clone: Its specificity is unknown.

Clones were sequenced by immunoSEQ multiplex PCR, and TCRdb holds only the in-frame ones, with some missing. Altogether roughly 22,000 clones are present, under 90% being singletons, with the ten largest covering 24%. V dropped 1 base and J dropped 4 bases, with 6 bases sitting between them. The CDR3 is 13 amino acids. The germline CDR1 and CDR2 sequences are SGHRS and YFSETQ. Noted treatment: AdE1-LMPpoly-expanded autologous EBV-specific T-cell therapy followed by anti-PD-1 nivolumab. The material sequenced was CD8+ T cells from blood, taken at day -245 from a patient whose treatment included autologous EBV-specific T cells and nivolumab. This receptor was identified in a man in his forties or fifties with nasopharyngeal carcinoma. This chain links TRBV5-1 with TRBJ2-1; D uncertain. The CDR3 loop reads CASSLTEYNEQFF. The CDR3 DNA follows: TGCGCCAGCAGCTTGACAGAATACAATGAGCAGTTCTTC.